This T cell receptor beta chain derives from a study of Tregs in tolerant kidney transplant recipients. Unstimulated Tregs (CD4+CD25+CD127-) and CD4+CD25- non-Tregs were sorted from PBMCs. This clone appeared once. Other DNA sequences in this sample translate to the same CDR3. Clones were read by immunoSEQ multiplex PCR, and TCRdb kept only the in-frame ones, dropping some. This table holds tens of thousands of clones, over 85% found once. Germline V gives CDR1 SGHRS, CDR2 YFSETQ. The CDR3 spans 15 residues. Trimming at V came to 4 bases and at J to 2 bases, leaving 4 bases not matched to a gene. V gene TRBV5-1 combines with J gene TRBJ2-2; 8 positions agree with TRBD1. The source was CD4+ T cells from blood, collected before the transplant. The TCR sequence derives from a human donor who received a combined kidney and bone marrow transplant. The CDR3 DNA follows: TGCGCCAGCAGCCCCGACAGGGGCAACACCGGGGAGCTGTTTTTT. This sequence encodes CASSPDRGNTGELFF.